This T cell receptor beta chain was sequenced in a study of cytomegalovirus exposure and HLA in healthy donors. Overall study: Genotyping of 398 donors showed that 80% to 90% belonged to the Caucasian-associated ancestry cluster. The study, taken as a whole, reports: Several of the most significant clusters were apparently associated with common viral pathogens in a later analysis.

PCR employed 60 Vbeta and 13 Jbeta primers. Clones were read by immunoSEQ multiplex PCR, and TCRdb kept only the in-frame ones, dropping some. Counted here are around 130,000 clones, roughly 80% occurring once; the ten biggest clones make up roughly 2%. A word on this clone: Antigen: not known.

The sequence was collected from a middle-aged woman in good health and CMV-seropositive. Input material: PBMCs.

The CDR3 region is CASGSGTGGFGAKNIQYF. CDR3 nucleotides: TGCGCCAGCGGATCCGGGACAGGGGGTTTTGGGGCCAAAAACATTCAGTACTTC. The chain has TRBV4-1 and TRBJ2-4, with TRBD1 identical over 11 bases. Germline-derived CDR1 and CDR2 are MGHRA and YSYEKL. The CDR3 sequence is 18 residues long. Trimming at V came to 8 bases and at J to 1 base, leaving 13 bases not matched to a gene.